This T cell receptor beta chain was identified in a study of blood T cell repertoires in COVID-19. Overall study context: The samples span acute and convalescent COVID-19 from the United States, Italy and Spain. PBMCs, B-cell-depleted T cells, or T cells provided the cDNA or gDNA that made up the material.

Original processing methods: Scientists estimated how many nucleated cells there were by amplifying reference gene primers. This table comes from immunoSEQ multiplex PCR, and its TCRdb copy is limited to in-frame clones, with some not included. Clone size and V and J calls were adopted from that table, with D and trimming inferred from the DNA. The sample has roughly 230,000 clones, 65% to 85% seen once. The CDR3 has 18 residues. J was trimmed by 3 bases and V by 2 bases; bases with no gene match: 10. Per the germline V gene, CDR1 is KGHSH and CDR2 is LQKENI. The TCR originated in a human donor in a cohort sampled during active COVID-19. Sequencing used peripheral blood. J is TRBJ2-3 and V is TRBV18; the match to TRBD2 covers 11 bases. CDR3 region: CASSPFTSGSRGTDTQYF. The CDR3 nucleotides read TGTGCCAGCTCACCATTCACTAGCGGGAGTCGGGGGACAGATACGCAGTATTTT.